This record covers a single T cell receptor (beta chain). The antigen is undetermined. The data originate from a study of cytomegalovirus exposure and HLA in healthy donors. Study-level results: Being productive about 87% or about 30% of the time was typical of most TCR beta V segments in an earlier analysis. Equally common other TCR beta chains were less clonally expanded than HLA-associated ones, a later analysis found. The study dropped some indistinguishable V segments, TRBV6-2 and TRBV6-3 among them.

Primers for the PCR totalled 60 Vbeta and 13 Jbeta. Data came from immunoSEQ multiplex PCR; TCRdb stores just in-frame clones and leaves some out. Here the sample spans under 200,000 clones, around 72% being singletons. Germline CDR1 SGDLS, CDR2 YYNGEE. The CDR3 is 16 residues long. J was trimmed by 2 bases and V by 0 bases; bases with no gene match: 5. The chain links TRBV9 to TRBJ2-3; 8 positions match TRBD2. Sequenced: PBMCs. This clonotype was sampled from a woman aged 40 to 50 in good health and CMV-seropositive. This chain's CDR3 is CASSVVGGGNTDTQYF. The CDR3 bases are TGTGCCAGCAGCGTAGTCGGCGGGGGGAACACAGATACGCAGTATTTT.